The 20 T cell receptor beta chains in this list originate from one sample, sequenced in a study of early T cells in non-severe SARS-CoV-2 infection. TCRdb processed the 5' RACE reads anew with MiXCR; each CDR3 protein has one entry. The sample lists tens of thousands of distinct CDR3 sequences, around 13% occurring once. Material for sequencing was whole blood. These receptors came from an adult who was a healthcare worker with PCR-confirmed SARS-CoV-2 infection or an uninfected control (not recorded which).

This clonotype was observed many times. The chain carries TRBV18 and TRBJ1-2; TRBD1 might be the D (5 bases). Trimming removed 0 bases at V and 0 bases at J, with 8 bases between. Germline loops: CDR1 KGHSH, CDR2 LQKENI. CDR3 size: 15 residues. CDR3 nucleotide sequence: TGTGCCAGCTCACCACCAGACAGTCCTAACTATGGCTACACCTTC. The encoded protein is CASSPPDSPNYGYTF.

This clonotype was counted at least ten times. The genes are TRBV3-1 and TRBJ2-1; unclear D gene. The germline gives CDR1 LGHDT, CDR2 YNNKEL (reference sequence). Trimming left V 1 base short and J 5 bases short, with 9 bases between. This CDR3 comprises 14 residues. The CDR3 DNA sequence: TGTGCCAGCAGCCAAGGGTTTTCGCACAATGAGCAGTTCTTC. This gives the protein CASSQGFSHNEQFF.

This clonotype has ten or more counts. The chain employs TRBV12-3 or TRBV12-4 and TRBJ1-5; D not resolved. Between the trimmed V and J ends, which lost 5 bases and 2 bases, there was a span of 13 bases. The CDR3 contains 15 residues. The CDR3 DNA sequence: TGTGCCAGCAGTACAGCGCCGCAGGGCAATCAGCCCCAGCATTTT. Protein sequence: CASSTAPQGNQPQHF.

This clonotype has ten or more counts. The V gene is TRBV20-1, the J gene TRBJ2-3; D is possibly TRBD1 (5 bases). The CDR3 sequence is 13 residues long. Looked up from germline, CDR1 is DFQATT and CDR2 is SNEGSKA (reference sequence). CDR3 DNA sequence: TGCAGGGCAGGGAATCCAAACACAGATACGCAGTATTTT. It translates to CRAGNPNTDTQYF.

This clonotype has more than one count but fewer than ten. The rearrangement links TRBV7-9 to TRBJ2-2; D gene unclear. Germline assignment: CDR1 SEHNR and CDR2 FQNEAQ (reference sequence). Trimming removed 5 bases at V and 4 bases at J, with 5 bases between. The CDR3 has 12 amino acids. CDR3 residues: CASSDSTGELFF. In nucleotides, the CDR3 is TGTGCCAGCAGCGATAGCACCGGGGAGCTGTTTTTT.

The chain combines TRBV29-1 with TRBJ1-2; D is perhaps TRBD1 (6 bases). The germline V gene has CDR1 SQVTM and CDR2 ANQGSEA. The CDR3 sequence is 12 residues long. The V and J ends lost 4 bases and 3 bases respectively, with 9 bases between them. CDR3 protein: CSVARGHYGYTF. CDR3 DNA: TGCAGCGTTGCCAGGGGCCACTATGGCTACACCTTC.

This clonotype has more than one count but fewer than ten. The chain recombines TRBV7-2 with TRBJ2-3, with 12 bases identical to TRBD2. Trimming took 4 bases from V and 6 from J; bases not matched to a gene: 8. Germline CDR1 and CDR2: SGHTA and FQGNSA. This CDR3 has 16 residues. The CDR3 reads CASSSGLAGLLDTQYF. In nucleotides, the CDR3 is TGTGCCAGCAGCTCCGGACTAGCGGGACTCCTCGATACGCAGTATTTT.

This clonotype has a count of ten or more. This chain uses TRBV20-1 with TRBJ1-1; D is unresolved. This CDR3 has 14 residues. The germline gives CDR1 DFQATT, CDR2 SNEGSKA (reference sequence). V dropped 2 bases and J dropped 2 bases, with 12 bases sitting between them. In nucleotides, the CDR3 is TGCAGTGCTAGAAGGGAACACGCAAACACTGAAGCTTTCTTT. Protein sequence: CSARREHANTEAFF.

This clonotype was observed at least ten times. The CDR3 sequence is CASTSNSYEQYF. The CDR3 bases are TGTGCCAGCACCTCCAATTCCTACGAGCAGTACTTC. The chain uses TRBV28 and TRBJ2-7; D is ambiguous. V was shortened by 7 bases and J by 1 base, with 8 bases between the two germline ends. Germline V gene lookup returns CDR1 MDHEN and CDR2 SYDVKM. The CDR3 has 12 residues.

This clonotype was seen ten or more times. The rearrangement links TRBV5-1 to TRBJ1-5, with TRBD1 matching 7 bases. The CDR3 covers 14 residues. Trimming took 3 bases from V and 9 from J; bases not matched to a gene: 9. Germline V CDR1 and CDR2: SGHRS, YFSETQ. The DNA for the CDR3 is TGCGCCAGCAGCTGGGCAGGGGGAAACTCGCCCCAGCATTTT. This encodes CASSWAGGNSPQHF. The full variable domain, its missing parts supplied by reference TRBV5-1 and TRBJ1-5, is KAGVTQTPRYLIKTRGQQVTLSCSPISGHRSVSWYQQTPGQGLQFLFEYFSETQRNKGNFPGRFSGRQFSNSRSEMNVSTLELGDSALYLCASSWAGGNSPQHFGDGTRLSIL.

This clonotype was detected many times. This chain joins TRBV10-3 and TRBJ1-5; unclear D gene. CDR3 size: 15 residues. Germline CDR1 reads ENHRY; CDR2 reads SYGVKD. The ends were cut back, 6 bases at V and 1 base at J, with 13 bases in the middle. Here the CDR3 DNA reads TGTGCCATCAGCGAGGGCCCCGGGAGCAATCAGCCCCAGCATTTT. It is translated as CAISEGPGSNQPQHF.

This clonotype has a count of ten or more. The CDR3 spells CASSTGTGTLNTEAFF. The DNA for the CDR3 is TGTGCCAGCAGCACCGGGACAGGGACCTTGAACACTGAAGCTTTCTTT. This sequence joins TRBV7-9 and TRBJ1-1; 9 bases are shared with TRBD1. Unmatched junction bases numbered 7, after V lost 5 bases and J lost 0 bases. The length of the CDR3 is 16 residues. CDR1 SEHNR and CDR2 FQNEAQ come from the germline V gene (reference sequence).

There are many counts of this clonotype. This rearrangement joins TRBV12-3 or TRBV12-4 to TRBJ2-5, with 9 bases aligning to TRBD2. The junction had 5 bases not matched to a gene; V was cut back by 2 bases and J by 4 bases. The CDR3 runs to 15 residues. CDR3 in amino acids: CASSLWEGLAETQYF. The CDR3, as DNA: TGTGCCAGCAGTTTATGGGAGGGACTAGCAGAGACCCAGTACTTC.

This clonotype was recorded at least ten times. V is TRBV27 and J is TRBJ2-7, with TRBD2 identical over 7 bases. V lost 0 bases and J lost 7; bases outside the gene matches: 9. From germline, CDR1 is MNHEY and CDR2 SMNVEV (reference sequence). There are 15 residues in the CDR3. CDR3 protein: CASSLSGGPRGEQYF. Written as DNA, the CDR3 is TGTGCCAGCAGTTTATCGGGAGGGCCAAGGGGAGAGCAGTACTTC.

This clonotype was seen more than once but under ten times. The gene calls are TRBV5-1 and TRBJ1-2; the D is unclear. The germline V gene encodes CDR1 SGHRS and CDR2 YFSETQ. V lost 6 bases and J 4 bases, leaving 10 bases between the germline ends. The CDR3 is made up of 12 amino acids. Written as DNA, the CDR3 is TGCGCCAGCACCCCTCCACTCTATGGCTACACCTTC. This sequence encodes CASTPPLYGYTF.

The table lists this clonotype with many counts. The V call is TRBV29-1, the J call TRBJ1-3; D gene unclear. There are 13 residues in the CDR3. Germline CDR1 SQVTM, CDR2 ANQGSEA. V lost 5 bases and J lost 2, with 10 bases in between. The CDR3 sequence: CSVSTPPGNTIYF. The CDR3 bases are TGCAGCGTTTCGACACCTCCTGGAAACACCATATATTTT.

V and J are TRBV29-1 and TRBJ2-3, with D possibly matching TRBD2 (5 bases). Germline V gene lookup returns CDR1 SQVTM and CDR2 ANQGSEA. This CDR3 comprises 13 residues. V was trimmed by 4 bases and J by 4 bases, leaving 12 bases between them. The CDR3 DNA is TGCAGCGTTGGATGGCTGCGGGCAGATACGCAGTATTTT. This codes for CSVGWLRADTQYF.

This clonotype showed up just a few times. The rearrangement joins TRBV10-3 to TRBJ1-6, with 10 bases lining up with TRBD1. The V gene's germline CDR1 is ENHRY and CDR2 SYGVKD. With V trimmed by 5 bases and J by 12 bases, 10 bases remained unmatched. CDR3 length: 15 residues. The CDR3 reads CAISPKGDRGQPLHF. Written as DNA, the CDR3 is TGTGCCATCAGTCCAAAGGGGGACAGGGGACAACCCCTCCACTTT.

This clonotype was seen at least ten times. The chain is built from TRBV27 and TRBJ2-7; D perhaps matches TRBD2 (5 bases). The CDR3 contains 13 residues. Germline CDR1 reads MNHEY; CDR2 reads SMNVEV (reference sequence). Between the trimmed V and J ends, which lost 5 bases and 2 bases, there was a span of 10 bases. The DNA of the CDR3 is TGTGCCAGCAGTAGGACTGGACCCTACGAGCAGTACTTC. Its protein is CASSRTGPYEQYF.

This clonotype has ten or more counts. The chain combines TRBV5-4 with TRBJ2-3, with a possible D match to TRBD1 (5 bases). V lost 3 bases and J lost 3, with 14 bases in between. The CDR3 length is 15 residues. Germline V gives CDR1 SGHNT, CDR2 YYREEE (reference sequence). The CDR3 here is CASSWVGEPTDTQYF. As DNA, the CDR3 is TGTGCCAGCAGCTGGGTAGGGGAACCTACAGATACGCAGTATTTT.